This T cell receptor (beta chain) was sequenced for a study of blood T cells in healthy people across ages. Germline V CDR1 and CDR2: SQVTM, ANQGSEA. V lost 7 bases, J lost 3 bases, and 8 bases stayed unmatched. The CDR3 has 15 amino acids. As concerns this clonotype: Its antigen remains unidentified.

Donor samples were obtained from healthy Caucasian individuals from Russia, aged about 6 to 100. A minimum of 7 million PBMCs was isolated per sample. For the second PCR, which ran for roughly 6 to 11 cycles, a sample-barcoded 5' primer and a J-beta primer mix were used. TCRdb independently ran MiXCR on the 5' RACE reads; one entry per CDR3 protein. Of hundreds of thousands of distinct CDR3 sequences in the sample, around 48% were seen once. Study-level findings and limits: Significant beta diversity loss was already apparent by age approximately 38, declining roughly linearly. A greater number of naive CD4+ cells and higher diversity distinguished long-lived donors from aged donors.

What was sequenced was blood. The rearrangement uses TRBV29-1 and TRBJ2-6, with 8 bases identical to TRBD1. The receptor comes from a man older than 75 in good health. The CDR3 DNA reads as TGCAGCGCAACATCAGGGGGCGGTGGGGCCAACGTCCTGACTTTC. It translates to CSATSGGGGANVLTF.